This T cell receptor beta chain comes out of a study of blood T cell repertoires in COVID-19. In germline, CDR1 is LGHDT, CDR2 YNNKEL (reference sequence). The V gene end was trimmed by 0 bases and the J gene end by 5 bases; junction bases not matched to a gene: 7. The CDR3 covers 16 residues. Original processing methods: Reference gene primer amplification yielded estimated nucleated cell counts. Sequencing used immunoSEQ multiplex PCR; TCRdb keeps in-frame clones, though not all of them. The V and J calls and clone size were taken over from that table, and D and trimming were inferred from the DNA. The sample lists 30,000 to 45,000 clones; around 88% were seen once.

The TCR comes from a woman in her sixties or seventies with active COVID-19. Input material: peripheral blood. This chain connects TRBV3-1 (or the pseudogene TRBV3-2) to TRBJ2-5, with 9 bases aligning to TRBD2. The CDR3 region is CASSQDLAGGRETQYF. Written as DNA, the CDR3 is TGTGCCAGCAGCCAAGATCTGGCGGGGGGGCGTGAGACCCAGTACTTC.